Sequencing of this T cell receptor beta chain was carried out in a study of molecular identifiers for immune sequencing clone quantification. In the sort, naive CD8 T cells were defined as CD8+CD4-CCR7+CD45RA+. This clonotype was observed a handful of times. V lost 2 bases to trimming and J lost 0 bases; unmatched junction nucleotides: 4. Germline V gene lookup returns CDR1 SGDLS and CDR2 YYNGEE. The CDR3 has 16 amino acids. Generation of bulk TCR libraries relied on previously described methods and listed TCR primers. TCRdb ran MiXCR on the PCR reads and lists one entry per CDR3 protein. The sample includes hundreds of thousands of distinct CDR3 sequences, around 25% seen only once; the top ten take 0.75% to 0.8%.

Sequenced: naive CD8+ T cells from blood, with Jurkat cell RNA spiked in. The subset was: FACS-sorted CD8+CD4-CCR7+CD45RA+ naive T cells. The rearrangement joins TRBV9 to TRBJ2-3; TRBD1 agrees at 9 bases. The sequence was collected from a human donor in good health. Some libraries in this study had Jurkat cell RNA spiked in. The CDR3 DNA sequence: TGTGCCAGCAGCGTGCTACAGGGGGCTAGCACAGATACGCAGTATTTT. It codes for CASSVLQGASTDTQYF.